Following are 10 T cell receptor beta chains from one sample sequenced in a study of CD8 T cells in ankylosing spondylitis. MiXCR, applied by TCRdb to the 5' RACE reads, yields one record per CDR3 protein. The sample includes about 240,000 distinct CDR3 sequences, roughly a tenth of them seen just once. Sample: blood, either unsorted or a sorted T cell fraction (not recorded which). The receptors here all came from a male donor with ankylosing spondylitis or in good health (not recorded which).

The table lists this clonotype with a few counts. The gene calls are TRBV20-1 and TRBJ2-7, with 8 bases fitting TRBD1. Germline V gene lookup returns CDR1 DFQATT and CDR2 SNEGSKA (reference sequence). The CDR3 is 11 residues long. Trimming removed 2 bases from V and 6 bases from J; junction bases left unmatched: 0. CDR3 loop: CSARQGAEQYF. CDR3 in DNA: TGCAGTGCTAGACAGGGGGCCGAGCAGTACTTC.

This sequence joins TRBV29-1 and TRBJ2-6, with 7 bases fitting TRBD1. With 5 bases clipped from V and 2 bases from J, the junction kept 0 bases outside the gene matches. Germline V gene sequence: CDR1 SQVTM, CDR2 ANQGSEA. This CDR3 region has 13 residues. DNA of the CDR3: TGCAGCGTTACAGGGGCTGGGGCCAACGTCCTGACTTTC. Its protein product is CSVTGAGANVLTF.

This clonotype was seen ten or more times. This chain joins TRBV20-1 and TRBJ2-1; TRBD2 matches 10 bases. The V and J ends lost 0 bases and 6 bases, in that order; junction bases with no gene match: 5. Germline V gene sequence: CDR1 DFQATT, CDR2 SNEGSKA (reference sequence). This CDR3 contains 15 residues. Here the CDR3 reads CSARDQTSGRNEQFF. The CDR3 DNA sequence: TGCAGTGCTAGAGATCAGACTAGCGGGCGCAATGAGCAGTTCTTC.

This clonotype showed up many times. The CDR3 coding sequence is TGTGCCAGCAGCTGGGGGACTACTGAGCAGTTCTTC. It specifies CASSWGTTEQFF. The chain employs TRBV12-3 or TRBV12-4 and TRBJ2-1, with TRBD2 matching over 7 bases. CDR3 size: 12 residues. V lost 6 bases, J lost 9 bases, and 5 bases stayed unmatched.

The V call is TRBV3-1, the J call TRBJ1-4; 7 nucleotides line up with TRBD1. The length of the CDR3 is 15 residues. Germline assignment: CDR1 LGHDT and CDR2 YNNKEL (reference sequence). J gave up 6 bases and V 4 bases, and 8 bases lay outside the gene matches. CDR3 loop: CASSPGRGRDEKLFF. As DNA, the CDR3 is TGTGCCAGCAGCCCTGGGAGGGGGCGAGATGAAAAACTGTTTTTT.

As for this clonotype: A read error may explain this, as a much larger clone is one base away. This chain joins TRBV4-1 and TRBJ1-5, with a weak D call TRBD1 (6 bases). CDR1 MGHRA and CDR2 YSYEKL come from the germline V gene. This CDR3 is built from 15 residues. The CDR3 protein is CTSSQDPGGYQPQHF. The CDR3 DNA is TGCACCAGCAGCCAAGATCCGGGGGGCTATCAGCCCCAGCATTTT.

This clonotype turned up a few times. The chain has TRBV19 and TRBJ1-5; TRBD1 matches 7 bases. Germline CDR1 and CDR2: LNHDA and SQIVND (reference sequence). The CDR3 is 11 amino acids. CDR3 loop: CATGINQPQHF. Written as DNA, the CDR3 is TGTGCGACAGGGATTAATCAGCCCCAGCATTTT.

This clonotype appeared a few times. Given a much more abundant clone one base away, this may be a read error. This chain connects TRBV3-1 to TRBJ2-7, with 8 bases fitting TRBD1. The length of the CDR3 is 18 residues. Germline CDR1 reads LGHDT; CDR2 reads YNNKEL (reference sequence). The CDR3 nucleotides are TGTGCCAGCACCCAAGCGGAACCTGGAGGGACAGGAGTCTACGAGCAGTACTTC. Encoded protein: CASTQAEPGGTGVYEQYF.

V is TRBV4-2 and J is TRBJ2-3; the match to TRBD2 covers 8 bases. The CDR3 length is 15 residues. Germline V gives CDR1 LGHNA, CDR2 YNFKEQ. V lost 0 bases, J lost 4 bases, and 3 bases stayed unmatched. CDR3: CASSQDSGSPDTQYF. The CDR3 DNA follows: TGTGCCAGCAGCCAAGACAGCGGGAGCCCAGATACGCAGTATTTT.

This clonotype showed up many times. For the CDR3, the DNA is TGTGCCAGCAGCCCTTTGAGGGAGCAGTTCTTC. It is translated as CASSPLREQFF. The chain employs TRBV12-3 or TRBV12-4 and TRBJ2-1; D is unclear. Deletions cut 6 bases from V and 10 bases from J, with 10 bases between. CDR3 length equals 11 residues.